This paragraph covers one T cell receptor (beta chain) sequence. As yet, its antigen is unknown. The data stem from a study of CD8 T cells in ankylosing spondylitis. Regarding the study as a whole: Disease-linked clones reportedly concentrated significantly in matched ankylosing spondylitis synovial fluid. Roughly eight highly homologous variants formed a TCR beta motif that appeared characteristic of ankylosing spondylitis blood. CD8+ disease-linked clones were present at relatively low frequencies in blood.

Each TCR beta library was made by quantitative 5'-RACE that incorporated molecular barcodes. MiXCR was run by TCRdb on the 5' RACE reads, yielding one entry per CDR3 protein. The profile covers 700,000 to 850,000 distinct CDR3 sequences, with 12% appearing a single time and more than 0.5% taken by the ten largest. J gave up 5 bases and V 0 bases, and 5 bases lay outside the gene matches. Germline V gives CDR1 SGHVS, CDR2 FQNEAQ. This CDR3 has 15 amino acids. V and J are TRBV7-8 and TRBJ2-3; 7 bases line up with TRBD2. The receptor was isolated from a male donor with ankylosing spondylitis. Source material: blood, either unsorted or a sorted T cell fraction (not recorded which). CDR3 DNA sequence: TGTGCCAGCAGCTTAGCCCGCGGGGGTCAAGATACGCAGTATTTT. As protein: CASSLARGGQDTQYF.